These 14 T cell receptor beta chains were all obtained from the same sample, sequenced in a study of T cells after yellow fever vaccination (dated by TCRdb to between 2018 and 2021). Libraries came from 5' RACE. Instrument on record: Illumina HiSeq 2500. TCRdb reran the public reads through fastp at Q25 and MiXCR, keeping productive beta chains. Each entry is one CDR3 protein sequence, shown with its most common DNA and genes. This sample gives a few hundred thousand distinct CDR3 sequences in total; 11% of them show up just once. Of the sample, about 17% falls within the top ten clones. The treatment or condition tag for this specimen amounts to: live attenuated yellow fever vaccine strain. This sample comprised PBMCs, obtained on the day of the first yellow fever vaccination. The receptors here all came from a man between 18 and 29 years old who received the YFV17D yellow fever vaccine.

This clonotype was detected once. With a much larger clone just one base away, this may be a read error. This chain connects TRBV9 to TRBJ1-5; D remains unclear. Germline loops: CDR1 SGDLS, CDR2 YYNGEE. Trimming took 4 bases from V and 3 from J, leaving 5 bases between them. This CDR3 has 12 residues. The CDR3 nucleotides read TGTGCCAGCAGCCAAATCAATCAGCCCCAGCATTTT. Encoded protein: CASSQINQPQHF.

This chain uses TRBV9 with TRBJ1-1, with D possibly TRBD1 on 5 matching bases. V lost 0 bases and J 1 base, leaving 10 bases between the germline ends. CDR1 is SGDLS, CDR2 YYNGEE, per germline. The CDR3 is made up of 15 amino acids. CDR3: CASSVVTRGNTEAFF. CDR3 bases: TGTGCCAGCAGCGTAGTTACAAGGGGGAACACTGAAGCTTTCTTT.

The rearrangement links TRBV12-3 or TRBV12-4 to TRBJ1-3; the match to TRBD1 covers 7 bases. This CDR3 comprises 15 residues. The trim removed 4 bases at V and 0 bases at J, leaving 3 bases unmatched. The CDR3 nucleotides are TGTGCCAGCAGTTACGGGACAGTCTCTGGAAACACCATATATTTT. It encodes CASSYGTVSGNTIYF.

The CDR3 is CASSFRAAIYNEQFF. The CDR3 DNA is TGTGCCAGCAGTTTTCGGGCCGCGATCTACAATGAGCAGTTCTTC. This sequence joins TRBV6-5 and TRBJ2-1; D is ambiguous. Germline V CDR1 and CDR2: MNHEY, SVGAGI. The V end lost 4 bases, the J end lost 3 bases, and 13 bases lay between the germline ends. The CDR3 spans 15 residues.

The sample holds a few counts of this clonotype. This chain joins TRBV4-2 and TRBJ2-1; D unclear. From germline, CDR1 is LGHNA and CDR2 YNFKEQ. V was shortened by 0 bases and J by 4 bases, with 10 bases between the two germline ends. CDR3 length: 15 residues. CDR3 bases: TGTGCCAGCAGCCAAGAGGGAACGGATTACAATGAGCAGTTCTTC. It codes for CASSQEGTDYNEQFF.

This clonotype was detected a few times. This sequence joins TRBV5-1 and TRBJ1-3; 7 bases match TRBD1. This CDR3 has 16 amino acids. Germline V gene lookup returns CDR1 SGHRS and CDR2 YFSETQ. V trimming: 2 bases; J trimming: 0 bases; junction bases outside the gene matches: 5. The CDR3 protein is CASSLWDSRSGNTIYF. The CDR3 coding sequence is TGCGCCAGCAGCTTATGGGACAGCCGCTCTGGAAACACCATATATTTT.

The CDR3 region has the DNA TGTGCCAGCAGTTACCTGTCCCCAACGGATTCACCCCTCCACTTT. This translates into CASSYLSPTDSPLHF. The gene calls are TRBV6-5 and TRBJ1-6, with D unresolved. The CDR3 consists of 15 residues. Trimming pared 2 bases from V and 8 bases from J, leaving 13 bases between. Per germline, CDR1 MNHEY and CDR2 SVGAGI.

The chain uses TRBV29-1 and TRBJ2-1; 9 bases are shared with TRBD1. Germline loops: CDR1 SQVTM, CDR2 ANQGSEA. The CDR3 is 16 residues long. Trimming removed 6 bases from V and 4 bases from J; junction bases left unmatched: 13. CDR3 amino acids: CSVEWATGGAYNEQFF. CDR3 sequence (DNA): TGCAGCGTAGAATGGGCCACAGGGGGCGCGTACAATGAGCAGTTCTTC.

This clonotype was seen only a few times. The chain uses TRBV5-1 and TRBJ2-3; D is unresolved. V was shortened by 5 bases and J by 2 bases, with 15 bases between the two germline ends. The CDR3 is 15 residues long. Germline loops: CDR1 SGHRS, CDR2 YFSETQ. The CDR3 reads CASSRWTAPTDTQYF. The CDR3 DNA is TGCGCCAGCAGTAGGTGGACGGCCCCCACAGATACGCAGTATTTT. Filled out from reference TRBV5-1 and TRBJ2-3, the complete variable domain reads KAGVTQTPRYLIKTRGQQVTLSCSPISGHRSVSWYQQTPGQGLQFLFEYFSETQRNKGNFPGRFSGRQFSNSRSEMNVSTLELGDSALYLCASSRWTAPTDTQYFGPGTRLTVL.

The chain carries TRBV7-9 and TRBJ2-3; D not resolved. This CDR3 comprises 15 residues. Looked up from germline, CDR1 is SEHNR and CDR2 is FQNEAQ (reference sequence). V was shortened by 2 bases and J by 0 bases, with 9 bases between the two germline ends. As DNA, the CDR3 is TGTGCCAGCAGCTTATCCCCCTCTAGCACAGATACGCAGTATTTT. This translates into CASSLSPSSTDTQYF.

This clonotype was detected a few times. The chain joins TRBV29-1 to TRBJ2-5; D might be TRBD1 (6 bases). V lost 4 bases, J lost 3 bases, and 15 bases lay in between. CDR3 size: 14 residues. Germline V gene sequence: CDR1 SQVTM, CDR2 ANQGSEA. The CDR3 nucleotides are TGCAGCGTTGTCCATGCACAGGGAGAAGAGACCCAGTACTTC. Translated, it gives CSVVHAQGEETQYF.

The rearrangement joins TRBV5-6 to TRBJ1-2; tentatively, D is TRBD1 (5 bases). Germline V gene lookup returns CDR1 SGHDT and CDR2 YYEEEE. The CDR3 length is 13 residues. V lost 2 bases and J lost 4, with 9 bases in between. CDR3 bases: TGTGCCAGCAGCTTCTCGGGGGGCTATGGCTACACCTTC. Protein product: CASSFSGGYGYTF.

The CDR3 nucleotides read TGTGCCAGCAGTTTAGGGTGGAGCAATCAGCCCCAGCATTTT. Encoded protein: CASSLGWSNQPQHF. The chain couples TRBV27 to TRBJ1-5; unclear D gene. CDR1 is MNHEY and CDR2 is SMNVEV in the germline V gene (reference sequence). V was shortened by 2 bases and J by 1 base, with 6 bases between the two germline ends. The CDR3 covers 14 residues.

The table lists this clonotype with a few counts. The CDR3 protein is CSVVRGPSMNTEAFF. The CDR3 DNA reads as TGCAGCGTTGTTCGTGGCCCATCCATGAACACTGAAGCTTTCTTT. This chain joins TRBV29-1 and TRBJ1-1; no definite D call. Deletions cut 4 bases from V and 0 bases from J, with 15 bases between. CDR3 length: 15 residues. The germline V gene has CDR1 SQVTM and CDR2 ANQGSEA.